Listed below are T cell receptor beta chains from one sample, sequenced in a study of T cell changes during pregnancy in multiple sclerosis. Produced via immunoSEQ multiplex PCR; TCRdb's table is partial and in-frame only. The table has about 72,000 clones, roughly nine tenths seen once; the top ten hold about 0.75%. The sample consisted of peripheral blood, taken in the third trimester of pregnancy. The receptors stem from a female donor in good health, enrolled as a control in a pregnancy study. Each CDR3 is given without its conserved first and last residue. The order of the fields is V gene, clone size, J gene, CDR3 protein. Size is omitted from some rows. Given values are once, few, many or a class for expanded clones.

V: TRBV9
size: few
J: TRBJ1-1
CDR3: ASSASGVNTEAF

V: TRBV6-5
size: -
J: TRBJ1-1
CDR3: ASSYLTGGTEAF

V: TRBV4-3
size: -
J: TRBJ1-6
CDR3: ASSQVYQGYSPLH

V: TRBV11-2
size: -
J: TRBJ2-1
CDR3: ASSSRGSGRVSDSV

V: TRBV19
size: once
J: TRBJ2-1
CDR3: ASSKISGRGVDEQF

V: TRBV7-9
size: -
J: TRBJ1-2
CDR3: ASSPGESGGYT

V: TRBV5-4
size: -
J: TRBJ2-3
CDR3: ASSYSGTRSTDTQY

V: TRBV6-5
size: -
J: TRBJ1-1
CDR3: ASSLGTEAF

V: TRBV11-3
size: -
J: TRBJ1-5
CDR3: ASSPRSYQGSPNQPQH

V: TRBV6-5
size: -
J: TRBJ2-3
CDR3: ASSPDREPTDTQY

V: TRBV19
size: -
J: TRBJ2-7
CDR3: ASSIGDRGQY

V: TRBV14
size: -
J: TRBJ1-2
CDR3: ASSHPPPGRLYGYT

V: TRBV29-1
size: once
J: TRBJ2-1
CDR3: SVVYQEQF

V: TRBV7-6
size: -
J: TRBJ2-3
CDR3: ASSGASGGHLDTQY

V: TRBV5-1
size: -
J: TRBJ1-5
CDR3: ASSLEGSRGQPQH

V: TRBV6-5
size: -
J: TRBJ1-2
CDR3: ASSKTGMSGYT

V: TRBV7-9
size: -
J: TRBJ2-7
CDR3: ASSLGDRSSYEQY

V: TRBV19
size: once
J: TRBJ1-5
CDR3: ASSPLADSNQPQH

V: TRBV4-2
size: -
J: TRBJ2-7
CDR3: ASSQDKTGDEQY

V: TRBV7-9
size: once
J: TRBJ1-5
CDR3: ASSLDGQGAYQPQH

V: TRBV30
size: -
J: TRBJ2-5
CDR3: AWSLEGSGAQY

V: TRBV6-5
size: -
J: TRBJ2-7
CDR3: ASSPSRSPTYEQY

V: TRBV6-5
size: -
J: TRBJ2-1
CDR3: ASRYAGQGGSDEQF

V: TRBV14
size: -
J: TRBJ2-3
CDR3: ASSQGPRVAASTDTQY

V: TRBV19
size: -
J: TRBJ2-7
CDR3: ASMRTGDSEQY

V: TRBV13
size: -
J: TRBJ2-7
CDR3: ASSLGGQGTYEQY

V: TRBV19
size: -
J: TRBJ2-7
CDR3: ASSIIPGQALYEQY

V: TRBV5-5
size: -
J: TRBJ1-2
CDR3: ASSSEQGVYGYT

V: TRBV5-4
size: -
J: TRBJ1-3
CDR3: ASSLGTGSSGNTIY

V: TRBV7-8
size: -
J: TRBJ1-1
CDR3: ASSLEQGSLLGTEAF

V: TRBV7-2
size: once
J: TRBJ1-6
CDR3: ASSPITGFNNSPLH

V: TRBV4-1
size: -
J: TRBJ1-2
CDR3: ASTGTNRDGYT

V: TRBV29-1
size: -
J: TRBJ1-2
CDR3: SVVTGSYYGYT

V: TRBV27
size: -
J: TRBJ1-1
CDR3: ASSPRQGASAEAF

V: TRBV5-1
size: -
J: TRBJ1-1
CDR3: ASSLMNTEAF

V: TRBV6-4
size: -
J: TRBJ2-3
CDR3: ASSAQSGRGTDTQY

V: TRBV2
size: -
J: TRBJ1-5
CDR3: ASSERGQGYNQPQH

V: TRBV28
size: -
J: TRBJ1-2
CDR3: ASSFSGQGGNYGYT

V: TRBV6-5
size: -
J: TRBJ1-4
CDR3: ASSFAGTGHEKLF

V: TRBV28
size: -
J: TRBJ1-1
CDR3: ASSLLGRTLAEAF

V: TRBV6-5
size: -
J: TRBJ2-7
CDR3: ASTISSGVTYEQY

V: TRBV29-1
size: -
J: TRBJ1-3
CDR3: SVGGLESGNTIY

V: TRBV29-1
size: few
J: TRBJ1-1
CDR3: SVRDTEAF

V: TRBV19
size: -
J: TRBJ1-5
CDR3: ASSSRGGSIQPQH

V: TRBV5-1
size: -
J: TRBJ1-1
CDR3: ASRQGAVNTEAF

V: TRBV6-6
size: -
J: TRBJ2-1
CDR3: ASSYEGSAWYNEQF

V: TRBV2
size: -
J: TRBJ1-2
CDR3: ASRSGRTGGYT

V: TRBV7-6
size: -
J: TRBJ2-6
CDR3: ASSLGYRKSSGANVLT

V: TRBV28
size: once
J: TRBJ1-2
CDR3: ASSLQGNYGYT

V: TRBV4-2
size: -
J: TRBJ1-4
CDR3: ASSQGGQEGLF

V: TRBV7-9
size: -
J: TRBJ2-1
CDR3: ASSLWTPTGNEQF

V: TRBV27
size: -
J: TRBJ1-4
CDR3: ASSDRGNEKLF

V: TRBV5-1
size: -
J: TRBJ2-3
CDR3: ASSPRTSDTDTQY

V: TRBV30
size: -
J: TRBJ2-7
CDR3: AWSATLAGVTDEQY

V: TRBV5-6
size: -
J: TRBJ1-1
CDR3: ASSLGAPAGTEAF